This is a list of T cell receptor beta chains from one sample in a study of blood T cell repertoires in COVID-19. Assay used: immunoSEQ multiplex PCR; TCRdb lists only in-frame clones, some missing. The sample has roughly 230,000 clones; over 80% are singletons. Sequenced input: peripheral blood. The receptors derive from a man aged 35-49 years with acute or convalescent COVID-19. Each CDR3 is given with its conserved first and last residue. The D gene is left open where the match is weak. Where a row states a size, it is once, few, many or the class of an expanded clone; other rows omit it.

D	J	V	size	DNA	CDR3
.	TRBJ1-5	TRBV4-2	.	TGTGCCAGCAGCCACATCAGGGATAGCAATCAGCCCCAGCATTTT	CASSHIRDSNQPQHF
TRBD1	TRBJ1-5	TRBV7-2	.	TGTGCCAGCAGTTCGGACAGGAATCAGCCCCAGCATTTT	CASSSDRNQPQHF
.	TRBJ1-2	TRBV5-6	.	TGTGCCAGCAGCCCCGGCAGGAAGGTTAGCTACACCTTC	CASSPGRKVSYTF
.	TRBJ1-1	TRBV6-5	.	TGTGCCAGCAGGCCCAGGAACACTGAAGCTTTCTTT	CASRPRNTEAFF
.	TRBJ1-1	TRBV19	.	TGTGCCAGTACGGGGTCTCTTACTGAAGCTTTCTTT	CASTGSLTEAFF
TRBD2	TRBJ2-1	TRBV29-1	.	TGCAGCGTTGAACGTCTAGCGGGGTACAATGAGCAGTTCTTC	CSVERLAGYNEQFF
.	TRBJ2-3	TRBV11-3	once	TGTGCCAGCAGCTTGGTAGAGCCAGATACGCAGTATTTT	CASSLVEPDTQYF
.	TRBJ1-6	TRBV3-1/TRBV3-2	.	TGTGCCAGCAGCCAGGTCCAGGGGAGTTCACCCCTCCACTTT	CASSQVQGSSPLHF
TRBD1	TRBJ2-7	TRBV7-2	.	TGTGCCAGCAGCCCCGGACAGGGGGGGACCTACGAGCAGTACTTC	CASSPGQGGTYEQYF
.	TRBJ1-2	TRBV5-4	.	TGTGCCAGCAGCTTACAGACAGCTTTCTTCGGCTACACCTTC	CASSLQTAFFGYTF
TRBD1	TRBJ1-2	TRBV7-3	.	TGTGCCAGCAGCCCGGGACAGGGCGAGGGCTACACCTTC	CASSPGQGEGYTF
.	TRBJ2-5	TRBV18	.	TGTGCCAGCTCACCACGGGACTTACAAGAGACCCAGTACTTC	CASSPRDLQETQYF
TRBD2	TRBJ2-1	TRBV2	.	TGTGCCAGCCAGGGACTAGCTCGGAATGAGCAGTTCTTC	CASQGLARNEQFF
.	TRBJ2-2	TRBV12-3/TRBV12-4	.	TGTGCCAGCAGTTTAGGTCCGACCGGGGAGCTGTTTTTT	CASSLGPTGELFF
TRBD2	TRBJ2-7	TRBV7-3	.	TGTGCCAGCAGCCCTAGCGGGAGCCACGAGCAGTACTTC	CASSPSGSHEQYF
TRBD1	TRBJ1-3	TRBV25-1	.	TGTGCCAGCAGTGAGCCAGGGACAGTCTCTGGAAACACCATATATTTT	CASSEPGTVSGNTIYF
TRBD1	TRBJ1-2	TRBV12-3/TRBV12-4	.	TGTGCCAGCAACGAGGACAGGGGGAGCGGCTACACCTTC	CASNEDRGSGYTF
.	TRBJ1-2	TRBV7-2	.	TGTGCCAGCAGCACGCCACAGGGTAGGGATGGCTACACCTTC	CASSTPQGRDGYTF
TRBD2	TRBJ2-7	TRBV7-2	.	TGTGCCAGCAGCTTAGAAGCGGGAGGCCACTACGAGCAGTACTTC	CASSLEAGGHYEQYF
.	TRBJ2-7	TRBV9	few	TGTGCCAGCGGAGGGCTCTACGAGCAGTACTTC	CASGGLYEQYF
.	TRBJ2-5	TRBV27	.	TGTGCCAGCAGTTTGGGCCTGCTGGAGACCCAGTACTTC	CASSLGLLETQYF
TRBD1	TRBJ2-7	TRBV7-6	.	TGTGCCATTTCCGACGGGGTAGGGACAGGGTTGGACGAGCAGTACTTC	CAISDGVGTGLDEQYF
.	TRBJ2-3	TRBV4-2	.	TGTGCCAGCAGCCAAGGCCTAGCGGATACGCAGTATTTT	CASSQGLADTQYF
.	TRBJ2-7	TRBV5-1	once	TGCGCCAGCAGCTTGAATGGGGGGGCCCCCTACGAGCAGTACTTC	CASSLNGGAPYEQYF
.	TRBJ1-2	TRBV6-4	.	TGTGCCAGCAGTGAAATACGGGGGGCAGGCTACACCTTC	CASSEIRGAGYTF
.	TRBJ1-1	TRBV29-1	.	TGCAGCGTTGAAGGAGGAGTGAACACTGAAGCTTTCTTT	CSVEGGVNTEAFF
.	TRBJ2-2	TRBV28	.	TGTGCCAGCAGTTCCACAGGATTTAACACCGGGGAGCTGTTTTTT	CASSSTGFNTGELFF
.	TRBJ1-5	TRBV7-8	once	TGTGCCAGCAGCTTATCCAGGGTGGCCGGGGGGCAGCCCCAGCATTTT	CASSLSRVAGGQPQHF
.	TRBJ1-1	TRBV5-5	.	TGTGCCAGCAGCTTGGAAACAGTTTCCACTGAAGCTTTCTTT	CASSLETVSTEAFF
TRBD1	TRBJ2-7	TRBV2	once	TGTGCCACCGAGGGACAGGGGAAACCTGGGCAGTACTTC	CATEGQGKPGQYF
TRBD2	TRBJ2-5	TRBV3-1/TRBV3-2	.	TGTGCCAGCAGCCAATTTAGAGCGGGACAAGAGACCCAGTACTTC	CASSQFRAGQETQYF
TRBD1	TRBJ1-5	TRBV19	.	TGTGCCAGTAGTACGACAGGGGGACAGCCCCAGCATTTT	CASSTTGGQPQHF
.	TRBJ1-5	TRBV6-2/TRBV6-3	.	TGTGCCAGCAGTTGGTCGGTTTATCAGCCCCAGCATTTT	CASSWSVYQPQHF
TRBD1	TRBJ1-5	TRBV19	.	TGTGCCAGTAGCCGGGACAGGGGATCGCCCCAGCATTTT	CASSRDRGSPQHF
.	TRBJ1-1	TRBV7-3	.	TGTGCCAGCAGCTTAACGCCCGGGAAGAACACTGAAGCTTTCTTT	CASSLTPGKNTEAFF
.	TRBJ2-1	TRBV12-5	.	TGTGCTAGTGGTTTGAGTTCCTACCGGGGCAATGAGCAGTTCTTC	CASGLSSYRGNEQFF
TRBD2	TRBJ2-1	TRBV6-5	once	TGTGCCAGCAGTTTAGCGGGTTCGGGGAATGAGCAGTTCTTC	CASSLAGSGNEQFF
TRBD2	TRBJ2-5	TRBV6-5	.	TGTGCCAGCTGCCCTAGCGGACAAGAGACCCAGTACTTC	CASCPSGQETQYF
.	TRBJ1-6	TRBV7-8	.	TGTGCCAGCAGCGCCCAGGGTCGGGTTATAAGTTCACCCCTCCACTTT	CASSAQGRVISSPLHF
TRBD2	TRBJ2-2	TRBV28	.	TGTGCCAGCTTGGGTAGCGGGGTCACCGGGGAGCTGTTTTTT	CASLGSGVTGELFF
TRBD1	TRBJ1-2	TRBV4-2	.	TGTGCCAGCAGCCAAGATCGAAGGACAGGAGGCTATGGCTACACCTTC	CASSQDRRTGGYGYTF
TRBD1	TRBJ1-4	TRBV7-9	.	TGTGCCAGCAGCCCGGGACAGGGGCCTTGGAATGAAAAACTGTTTTTT	CASSPGQGPWNEKLFF
TRBD1	TRBJ1-1	TRBV5-1	once	TGCGCCAGCAAACCACAGGGGGCGCAGGGAACTGAAGCTTTCTTT	CASKPQGAQGTEAFF
.	TRBJ1-3	TRBV6-5	.	TGTGCCAGCAGAAAAGGGGACTGGGGGAACACCATATATTTT	CASRKGDWGNTIYF
.	TRBJ1-5	TRBV4-1	few	TGCGCCAGCAGCTTAGGTGGGAGCCATAATCAGCCCCAGCATTTT	CASSLGGSHNQPQHF
TRBD1	TRBJ1-2	TRBV6-5	few	TGTGCCAGCAGAGGACAGGGGAGCTATGGCTACACCTTC	CASRGQGSYGYTF
TRBD1	TRBJ1-2	TRBV3-1/TRBV3-2	.	TGTGCCAGCAGCCCCCTTCTGGGGGGGACAGGGTCCTTGTATGGCTACACCTTC	CASSPLLGGTGSLYGYTF
.	TRBJ1-1	TRBV9	.	TGTGCCAGCAGCGCCTACAGGGCGAACACTGAAGCTTTCTTT	CASSAYRANTEAFF
TRBD1	TRBJ1-5	TRBV10-3	.	TGTGCCATCAGTGAGACCCGGACAGGGCAGGGTCAGCCCCAGCATTTT	CAISETRTGQGQPQHF
TRBD1	TRBJ1-5	TRBV19	.	TGTGCCAGTAGTGGGACAGGGGGTGAGAATCAGCCCCAGCATTTT	CASSGTGGENQPQHF